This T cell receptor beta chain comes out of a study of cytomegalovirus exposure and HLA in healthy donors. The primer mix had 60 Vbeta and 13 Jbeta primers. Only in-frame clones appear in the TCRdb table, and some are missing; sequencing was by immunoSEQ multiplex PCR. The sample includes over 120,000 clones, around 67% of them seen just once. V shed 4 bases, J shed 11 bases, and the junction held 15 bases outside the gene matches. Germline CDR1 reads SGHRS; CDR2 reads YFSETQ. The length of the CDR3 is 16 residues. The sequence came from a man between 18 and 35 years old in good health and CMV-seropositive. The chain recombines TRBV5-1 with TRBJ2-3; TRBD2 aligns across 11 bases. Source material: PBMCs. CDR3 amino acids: CASSHTSGGQHGEQYF. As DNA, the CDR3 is TGCGCCAGCAGCCATACTAGCGGGGGTCAGCACGGGGAGCAGTATTTT.